This entry lists 17 T cell receptor beta chains sequenced from one sample in a study of T cell responses to AZD1222 COVID-19 vaccine (dated by TCRdb to the early 2020s). In light of the paper, this sample's time point label describes: baseline before first vaccination. Libraries were built with the immunoSEQ multiplex PCR assay. The table was pulled from immuneACCESS by TCRdb, which kept in-frame rearrangements only. Such tables lose some clones; where checked, under half of the loss comes from unresolved V genes, and the rest has no known cause. This sample is represented by approximately 190,000 clones; approximately 90% of them were singletons. The top ten clonotypes cover 0.75% to 1% of the sample. Source: peripheral blood, taken on day 0 of AZD1222 vaccination. The receptors here all came from an adult in good health.

This sequence joins TRBV24-1 and TRBJ2-7, with TRBD2 matching over 9 bases. The trim removed 10 bases at V and 4 bases at J, leaving 13 bases unmatched. Germline V lookup: CDR1 KGHDR, CDR2 SFDVKD. The CDR3 sequence is 15 residues long. CDR3 in amino acids: CATSPGHTSGYEQYF. In DNA, the CDR3 is TGTGCCACATCCCCTGGACACACTAGCGGGTACGAGCAGTACTTC.

The chain has TRBV27 and TRBJ1-5, with a weak D call TRBD1 (6 bases). CDR1 and CDR2 from the germline V gene are MNHEY and SMNVEV (reference sequence). V gave up 4 bases and J gave up 0 bases, with 7 bases separating them. This CDR3 comprises 14 residues. The CDR3 protein is CASSYRDSNQPQHF. DNA for the CDR3: TGTGCCAGCAGTTACAGGGATAGCAATCAGCCCCAGCATTTT.

CDR3: CASSEGNHQMSGELFF. CDR3 sequence (DNA): TGTGCCAGCAGTGAAGGTAATCACCAGATGTCCGGGGAGCTGTTTTTT. The chain combines TRBV6-1 with TRBJ2-2; D remains unclear. Germline V gene sequence: CDR1 MNHNS, CDR2 SASEGT. CDR3 size: 16 residues. Trimming left V 1 base short and J 6 bases short, with 15 bases between.

Here the CDR3 reads CASSQVLLAGSTDTQYF. CDR3 nucleotides: TGTGCCAGCAGCCAAGTATTACTAGCGGGCAGCACAGATACGCAGTATTTT. The chain carries TRBV14 and TRBJ2-3; 9 nucleotides agree with TRBD2. V shed 1 base, J shed 0 bases, and the junction held 5 bases outside the gene matches. Germline assignment: CDR1 SGHDN and CDR2 FVKESK. This CDR3 has 17 amino acids. Combining the CDR3 with reference TRBV14 and TRBJ2-3 gives the whole variable domain EAGVTQFPSHSVIEKGQTVTLRCDPISGHDNLYWYRRVMGKEIKFLLHFVKESKQDESGMPNNRFLAERTGGTYSTLKVQPAELEDSGVYFCASSQVLLAGSTDTQYFGPGTRLTVL.

The chain joins TRBV5-1 to TRBJ1-2; 7 nucleotides match TRBD1. Trimming took 4 bases from V and 6 from J; bases not matched to a gene: 6. The CDR3 length is 13 residues. From germline, CDR1 is SGHRS and CDR2 YFSETQ. CDR3 in amino acids: CASSPRGQNGYTF. The CDR3 bases are TGCGCCAGCAGCCCCCGGGGACAGAATGGCTACACCTTC.

The rearrangement joins TRBV7-9 to TRBJ2-1; perhaps TRBD1 as D (6 bases). This CDR3 comprises 16 residues. Germline CDR1 reads SEHNR; CDR2 reads FQNEAQ (reference sequence). Deletions cut 5 bases from V and 0 bases from J, with 14 bases between. The CDR3 bases are TGTGCCAGCAGCCACCACCAGGGGAGCTCCTACAATGAGCAGTTCTTC. This sequence encodes CASSHHQGSSYNEQFF.

This chain joins TRBV18 and TRBJ1-5; 7 bases are shared with TRBD1. From germline, CDR1 is KGHSH and CDR2 LQKENI. The CDR3 spans 18 residues. With 5 bases clipped from V and 2 bases from J, the junction kept 15 bases outside the gene matches. CDR3: CASSFSGQVKGGNQPQHF. In nucleotides, the CDR3 is TGTGCCAGCTCATTTTCTGGACAGGTGAAGGGGGGCAATCAGCCCCAGCATTTT.

The chain combines TRBV5-6 with TRBJ2-5; D not resolved. V lost 2 bases to trimming and J lost 0 bases, with 5 bases between them. The V gene's germline CDR1 is SGHDT and CDR2 YYEEEE. The CDR3 has 13 residues. The CDR3 spells CASSFGNQETQYF. DNA for the CDR3: TGTGCCAGCAGCTTTGGCAACCAAGAGACCCAGTACTTC.

The J gene is TRBJ1-1, the V gene TRBV9; unclear D gene. The V and J ends lost 0 bases and 4 bases respectively, with 19 bases between them. Germline V lookup: CDR1 SGDLS, CDR2 YYNGEE. The CDR3 extends over 17 amino acids. This chain's CDR3 is CASSVGAVLTQSTEAFF. In nucleotides, the CDR3 is TGTGCCAGCAGCGTAGGGGCCGTCCTAACACAGTCCACTGAAGCTTTCTTT.

This chain connects TRBV12-5 to TRBJ1-5; TRBD1 might be the D (5 bases). Germline V CDR1 and CDR2: LGHNT, FRNRAP. Trimming stripped 0 bases from V and 15 bases from J, with 21 bases between. This CDR3 has 15 residues. In DNA, the CDR3 is TGTGCTAGTGGTTTGGTACCCCGGAGAACAGGCCTCCGGCATTTT. Translation: CASGLVPRRTGLRHF. Using reference TRBV12-5 and TRBJ1-5 for the parts outside the CDR3, the full variable domain is DARVTQTPRHKVTEMGQEVTMRCQPILGHNTVFWYRQTMMQGLELLAYFRNRAPLDDSGMPKDRFSAEMPDATLATLKIQPSEPRDSAVYFCASGLVPRRTGLRHFGDGTRLSIL.

V gene TRBV7-2 combines with J gene TRBJ2-2, with TRBD1 matching over 7 bases. The junction had 6 bases not matched to a gene; V was cut back by 1 base and J by 4 bases. This CDR3 has 16 residues. CDR1 and CDR2 (germline): SGHTA, FQGNSA. CDR3 protein: CASSLVTGTVTGELFF. The DNA of the CDR3 is TGTGCCAGCAGCTTAGTCACCGGGACAGTCACCGGGGAGCTGTTTTTT.

The J gene is TRBJ2-3, the V gene TRBV7-2; 9 bases line up with TRBD2. With 5 bases clipped from V and 1 base from J, the junction kept 4 bases outside the gene matches. This CDR3 spans 15 amino acids. CDR1 and CDR2 from the germline V gene are SGHTA and FQGNSA. CDR3 amino acids: CASSTRTSGTDTQYF. CDR3 coding DNA: TGTGCCAGCAGCACGCGGACTAGCGGCACAGATACGCAGTATTTT. The full variable domain, completed using reference TRBV7-2 and TRBJ2-3, is GAGVSQSPSNKVTEKGKDVELRCDPISGHTALYWYRQSLGQGLEFLIYFQGNSAPDKSGLPSDRFSAERTGGSVSTLTIQRTQQEDSAVYLCASSTRTSGTDTQYFGPGTRLTVL.

The CDR3 reads CASSFIGTGGSWDEKLFF. The CDR3 bases are TGCGCCAGCAGCTTTATCGGGACAGGGGGCAGTTGGGATGAAAAACTGTTTTTT. The gene calls are TRBV5-1 and TRBJ1-4; 12 bases are shared with TRBD1. Germline values: CDR1 SGHRS, CDR2 YFSETQ. The V gene end was trimmed by 2 bases and the J gene end by 6 bases; junction bases not matched to a gene: 11. The CDR3 consists of 18 residues.

This chain links TRBV9 with TRBJ2-3; 7 nucleotides agree with TRBD2. The germline V gene encodes CDR1 SGDLS and CDR2 YYNGEE. The CDR3 runs 15 residues. Trimming at V came to 0 bases and at J to 1 base, leaving 2 bases not matched to a gene. The CDR3 DNA reads TGTGCCAGCAGCGTAGTGGGACTACGCACAGATACGCAGTATTTT. Translating it yields CASSVVGLRTDTQYF.

This clone was seen once. The J gene is TRBJ1-6, the V gene TRBV4-1; a weak D match, TRBD1 (6 bases). V was cut by 1 base and J by 4 bases, with 8 bases left in between. This CDR3 comprises 15 residues. Per germline, CDR1 MGHRA and CDR2 YSYEKL. CDR3: CASSQATGYNSPLHF. CDR3 DNA sequence: TGCGCCAGCAGCCAAGCCACAGGGTATAATTCACCCCTCCACTTT.

This sequence joins TRBV7-2 and TRBJ2-1, with a weak D call TRBD1 (5 bases). Germline CDR1 SGHTA, CDR2 FQGNSA. The CDR3 extends over 12 amino acids. Trimming took off 8 bases at V and 8 bases at J, with 13 bases between the two ends. The CDR3 nucleotides are TGTGCCAGCTCTAGGGGATTTGATGAGCAGTTCTTC. This encodes CASSRGFDEQFF. The full variable domain, its missing parts supplied by reference TRBV7-2 and TRBJ2-1, is GAGVSQSPSNKVTEKGKDVELRCDPISGHTALYWYRQSLGQGLEFLIYFQGNSAPDKSGLPSDRFSAERTGGSVSTLTIQRTQQEDSAVYLCASSRGFDEQFFGPGTRLTVL.

The V call is TRBV4-2, the J call TRBJ2-7; perhaps TRBD2 as D (5 bases). The CDR3 spans 16 residues. Looked up from germline, CDR1 is LGHNA and CDR2 is YNFKEQ. V gave up 4 bases and J gave up 0 bases, with 16 bases separating them. CDR3 region: CASSRDYTGSSYEQYF. Written as DNA, the CDR3 is TGTGCCAGCAGCCGCGACTATACGGGGAGCTCCTACGAGCAGTACTTC.